These 29 T cell receptor beta chains were sequenced from one sample in a study of cytomegalovirus exposure and HLA in healthy donors. In the PCR, 60 Vbeta and 13 Jbeta primers were used. Some clones are missing from TCRdb's copy, which holds only in-frame ones; the method was immunoSEQ multiplex PCR. The table has 100,000 to 150,000 clones, around 80% seen once. Sample: PBMCs. Every receptor here comes from a female donor in good health and CMV-seropositive.

Here the CDR3 reads CASGPPGQGAREQFF. The CDR3 DNA reads as TGTGCTAGTGGTCCCCCCGGACAGGGGGCTAGGGAGCAGTTCTTC. The rearrangement links TRBV12-5 to TRBJ2-1, with 11 nucleotides matching TRBD1. The CDR3 covers 15 residues. Losses at the gene ends were 5 bases for V and 10 bases for J; bases not matched to a gene: 10. Germline V lookup: CDR1 LGHNT, CDR2 FRNRAP.

This clone occurred a few times. The gene calls are TRBV23-1 and TRBJ1-2, with a possible D match to TRBD1 (6 bases). TRBV23-1 counts as an open reading frame of uncertain function. V lost 0 bases, J lost 4 bases, and 12 bases lay in between. This CDR3 has 15 residues. The DNA of the CDR3 is TGCGCCAGCAGTCAATCCCACAGGGCTTGCTATGGCTACACCTTC. Protein product: CASSQSHRACYGYTF.

The J gene is TRBJ1-4, the V gene TRBV5-6; 9 bases are a match to TRBD1. Germline lookup yields CDR1 SGHDT and CDR2 YYEEEE. J gave up 8 bases and V 4 bases, and 15 bases lay outside the gene matches. The length of the CDR3 is 17 residues. Here the CDR3 reads CASSRRGQGGLKEKLFF. The CDR3 DNA reads as TGTGCCAGCAGCCGAAGGGGACAGGGCGGGCTGAAGGAAAAACTGTTTTTT.

The chain carries TRBV28 and TRBJ2-7, with 9 bases that match TRBD1. The CDR3 loop spans 14 amino acids. V gave up 6 bases and J gave up 6 bases; unmatched junction bases: 9. CDR1 and CDR2 from the germline V gene are MDHEN and SYDVKM. This CDR3 reads CASRGQGGAIEQYF. The CDR3 nucleotides read TGTGCCAGCAGGGGACAGGGAGGAGCCATCGAGCAGTACTTC.

This clone has more than one count but fewer than ten. The chain uses TRBV5-1 and TRBJ1-1; unclear D gene. The V end was cut by 0 bases, the J end by 1 base, with 10 bases between. The CDR3 contains 15 residues. CDR1 is SGHRS and CDR2 is YFSETQ in the germline V gene. The CDR3 spells CASSLDFEENTEAFF. For the CDR3, the DNA is TGCGCCAGCAGCTTGGATTTCGAGGAGAACACTGAAGCTTTCTTT.

V gene TRBV27 combines with J gene TRBJ1-5, with D unresolved. The CDR3 has 14 residues. Deletions cut 6 bases from V and 0 bases from J, with 9 bases between. The V gene's germline CDR1 is MNHEY and CDR2 SMNVEV (reference sequence). CDR3 loop: CASSSDYSNQPQHF. CDR3 nucleotide sequence: TGTGCCAGCAGCTCGGACTATAGCAATCAGCCCCAGCATTTT.

V gene TRBV7-8 combines with J gene TRBJ2-1; 7 bases map to TRBD1. V dropped 6 bases and J dropped 14; count of bases not matched to a gene: 10. Germline V gene lookup returns CDR1 SGHVS and CDR2 FQNEAQ. This CDR3 has 12 residues. The CDR3 bases are TGTGCCAGCAGGGATCCGGGACAGAAGAAGTTCTTC. The encoded protein is CASRDPGQKKFF.

The CDR3 sequence is CASSTRGRRGWQETQYF. DNA for the CDR3: TGTGCCAGTAGTACCCGAGGGAGACGGGGATGGCAAGAGACCCAGTACTTC. The rearrangement uses TRBV19 and TRBJ2-5; a weak D match, TRBD2 (5 bases). The germline CDR1 and CDR2 sequences are LNHDA and SQIVND (reference sequence). V dropped 4 bases and J dropped 2 bases, with 20 bases sitting between them. This CDR3 region has 17 residues.

This chain connects TRBV28 to TRBJ1-2, with TRBD1 identical over 9 bases. The V gene end was trimmed by 5 bases and the J gene end by 8 bases; junction bases not matched to a gene: 12. The CDR3 length is 15 residues. Looked up from germline, CDR1 is MDHEN and CDR2 is SYDVKM. The CDR3, as DNA: TGTGCCAGCAGTAATCCGGGACAGGGAATCGGGGGCTACACCTTC. Translating it yields CASSNPGQGIGGYTF.

This clone was counted between two and nine times. The chain uses TRBV11-2 and TRBJ2-3; maybe TRBD2 (6 bases). Deletions cut 0 bases from V and 7 bases from J, with 11 bases between. Per the germline V gene, CDR1 is SGHAT and CDR2 is FQNNGV. CDR3 length: 14 amino acids. In DNA, the CDR3 is TGTGCCAGCAGCTTAGATGGGACTGCGAATACGCAGTATTTT. Residues: CASSLDGTANTQYF.

This sequence joins TRBV19 and TRBJ2-1, with TRBD2 identical over 7 bases. With V trimmed by 7 bases and J by 8 bases, 17 bases remained unmatched. The CDR3 consists of 16 residues. CDR1 LNHDA and CDR2 SQIVND come from the germline V gene (reference sequence). CDR3 sequence: CASNSQEGGRVHEQFF. CDR3 in DNA: TGTGCCAGTAACTCGCAAGAGGGCGGGAGAGTCCATGAGCAGTTCTTC.

This clone was seen a few times. The chain carries TRBV13 and TRBJ2-7; TRBD2 aligns across 10 bases. The CDR3 contains 15 residues. Germline CDR1 is PRHDT and CDR2 is FYEKMQ (reference sequence). The V segment lost 4 bases and the J segment 5 bases; nucleotides outside the gene matches: 8. CDR3: CASSWTGTSDDEQYF. Here the CDR3 DNA reads TGTGCCAGCAGCTGGACCGGGACTAGCGATGACGAGCAGTACTTC.

This sequence joins TRBV11-2 and TRBJ2-2; 13 bases map to TRBD2. Per the germline V gene, CDR1 is SGHAT and CDR2 is FQNNGV. V lost 6 bases to trimming and J lost 2 bases; unmatched junction nucleotides: 3. This CDR3 has 16 residues. CDR3 DNA: TGTGCCAGCAGTCGGACTAGCGGGGGTAACACCGGGGAGCTGTTTTTT. Translating it yields CASSRTSGGNTGELFF.

This clone was picked up one time. The chain combines TRBV28 with TRBJ2-6, with 7 bases lining up with TRBD2. V lost 2 bases and J lost 2; bases outside the gene matches: 0. This CDR3 is 15 amino acids long. CDR1 is MDHEN and CDR2 is SYDVKM in the germline V gene. For the CDR3, the DNA is TGTGCCAGCAGTTTAGGGGGGGCTGGGGCCAACGTCCTGACTTTC. Translating it yields CASSLGGAGANVLTF.

The gene calls are TRBV12-5 and TRBJ1-1; D gene unclear. Germline V CDR1 and CDR2: LGHNT, FRNRAP. The CDR3 length is 13 residues. Trimming shortened V by 6 bases and J by 3 bases, and 11 bases separated the two germline ends. The CDR3 is CASGRSQYTEAFF. In DNA, the CDR3 is TGTGCTAGTGGCCGTTCCCAGTACACTGAAGCTTTCTTT. The whole variable domain, filled in from reference TRBV12-5 and TRBJ1-1, reads DARVTQTPRHKVTEMGQEVTMRCQPILGHNTVFWYRQTMMQGLELLAYFRNRAPLDDSGMPKDRFSAEMPDATLATLKIQPSEPRDSAVYFCASGRSQYTEAFFGQGTRLTVV.

The J gene is TRBJ1-4, the V gene TRBV30; D gene uncertain. The CDR3 runs 13 residues. Germline values: CDR1 GTSNPN, CDR2 SVGIG (reference sequence). V dropped 3 bases and J dropped 8 bases, with 13 bases sitting between them. For the CDR3, the DNA is TGTGCCTGGAGGATTGGTCCCAGGGAAAAACTGTTTTTT. It encodes CAWRIGPREKLFF.

The gene calls are TRBV28 and TRBJ2-3; possible D gene TRBD1, 6 bases. This CDR3 has 12 residues. Trimming removed 3 bases from V and 11 bases from J, with 12 bases in between. Per germline, CDR1 MDHEN and CDR2 SYDVKM. The CDR3 spells CASSLPGVRQYF. In nucleotides, the CDR3 is TGTGCCAGCAGTTTGCCAGGGGTTAGGCAGTATTTT.

V and J are TRBV12-2 and TRBJ1-5; the listed D gene, TRBD1, was not tested against the DNA. TRBV12-2 is annotated as a pseudogene. The CDR3 is 16 amino acids. The CDR3 region is CASRLWTGRLNQPQHF. CDR3 DNA sequence: TGTGCAAGTCGCTTATGGACAGGGAGACTCAATCAGCCCCAGCATTTT.

This clone was seen a few times. The chain's CDR3 is CASSQGRVTEAFF. The DNA for the CDR3 is TGTGCCAGCAGCCAGGGTCGGGTCACTGAAGCTTTCTTT. V is TRBV14 and J is TRBJ1-1; D is ambiguous. The CDR3 contains 13 residues. V shed 3 bases and J shed 4 bases, with 9 bases lying between them. Per germline, CDR1 SGHDN and CDR2 FVKESK.

The genes are TRBV6-1 and TRBJ2-6, with a weak D call TRBD2 (5 bases). V shed 4 bases and J shed 4 bases, with 11 bases lying between them. CDR1 is MNHNS and CDR2 is SASEGT in the germline V gene. This CDR3 comprises 15 residues. Written as DNA, the CDR3 is TGTGCCAGCAGTGGGAGGATCTCCGGGGCCAACGTCCTGACTTTC. It yields the protein CASSGRISGANVLTF.

The V gene is TRBV19, the J gene TRBJ2-7, with 9 bases that match TRBD1. The CDR3 covers 14 residues. The germline CDR1 and CDR2 sequences are LNHDA and SQIVND (reference sequence). V lost 6 bases and J lost 1; bases outside the gene matches: 4. In DNA form, the CDR3 reads TGTGCCAGTAGAGGGACAGGGCCTTCCTACGAGCAGTACTTC. Amino acids: CASRGTGPSYEQYF.

V usage is TRBV7-9 and J usage is TRBJ2-1; 9 bases match TRBD2. This CDR3 comprises 17 residues. Trimming cost V 6 bases and J 5 bases; bases outside gene matches: 14. Germline V lookup: CDR1 SEHNR, CDR2 FQNEAQ (reference sequence). As DNA, the CDR3 is TGTGCCAGCAGTCTTGTCGCGGGGGGGCCAACCGACAATGAGCAGTTCTTC. Its translation: CASSLVAGGPTDNEQFF.

The chain recombines TRBV27 with TRBJ2-2; 10 nucleotides agree with TRBD2. CDR1 and CDR2 (germline): MNHEY, SMNVEV (reference sequence). Losses at the gene ends were 3 bases for V and 4 bases for J; bases not matched to a gene: 5. CDR3 length equals 16 residues. CDR3 sequence (DNA): TGTGCCAGCAGTTTCCGAAGCGGGAGGGCCACCGGGGAGCTGTTTTTT. Translating it yields CASSFRSGRATGELFF.

The chain is built from TRBV18 and TRBJ2-7, with TRBD1 matching over 9 bases. Germline values: CDR1 KGHSH, CDR2 LQKENI. This CDR3 contains 15 residues. V gave up 2 bases and J gave up 5 bases; unmatched junction bases: 7. The CDR3 DNA sequence: TGTGCCAGCTCACCATCGGGGGACAGGGCTGACGAGCAGTACTTC. It codes for CASSPSGDRADEQYF.

Comments on this clone: The junction departs from the called germline gene at one end, perhaps through a read error. This chain connects TRBV7-9 to TRBJ1-1; 10 bases match TRBD1. The CDR3 spans 16 residues. CDR1 and CDR2 (germline): SEHNR, FQNEAQ (reference sequence). Here the CDR3 reads CSSTRMTGGGNTEAFF. The CDR3 DNA follows: TGTTCCAGCACCCGGATGACAGGGGGCGGGAACACTGAAGCTTTCTTT.

This clone has just a few counts. The V call is TRBV29-1, the J call TRBJ2-3, with 9 bases that match TRBD2. This CDR3 region has 16 residues. V lost 2 bases, J lost 2 bases, and 8 bases stayed unmatched. Germline CDR1 is SQVTM and CDR2 is ANQGSEA. The CDR3 bases are TGCAGCGTTGAACTTAGCGGGAGAGACCCCACAGATACGCAGTATTTT. Translation: CSVELSGRDPTDTQYF.

The chain couples TRBV28 to TRBJ2-1; D gene unclear. Trimming removed 2 bases at V and 8 bases at J, with 4 bases between. CDR1 is MDHEN and CDR2 is SYDVKM in the germline V gene. The CDR3 extends over 11 amino acids. Here the CDR3 reads CASSLIDEQFF. CDR3 sequence (DNA): TGTGCCAGCAGTTTAATCGATGAGCAGTTCTTC.

The chain recombines TRBV12-5 with TRBJ2-7; possibly TRBD2 for D (5 bases). V was cut by 1 base and J by 1 base, with 14 bases left in between. Germline V gives CDR1 LGHNT, CDR2 FRNRAP. CDR3 length: 16 residues. The CDR3 sequence: CASGLGPKTTSYEQYF. As DNA, the CDR3 is TGTGCTAGTGGTTTGGGACCCAAGACTACTTCCTACGAGCAGTACTTC.

There are a few counts of this clone. The genes are TRBV9 and TRBJ1-1; D is unclear. This CDR3 contains 14 residues. In germline, CDR1 is SGDLS, CDR2 YYNGEE. V lost 0 bases and J 7 bases, leaving 13 bases between the germline ends. The CDR3 spells CASSVGGRVDEAFF. In nucleotides, the CDR3 is TGTGCCAGCAGCGTAGGTGGGAGGGTGGATGAAGCTTTCTTT.